The T cell receptor beta chain described here comes from a study of PD-1 blockade in classical Hodgkin lymphoma. Notes on the study in general: Significant TCR diversity gains by C4D1 occurred in CD4+ but not CD8+ cells.

For this clone: Its antigen is not known.

Each and every patient relapsed after autologous stem cell transplantation, and patients got differing brentuximab vedotin exposure. Isolation of CD4+ T cells from thawed PBMCs was performed by magnetic negative selection. Complete response, partial response or progressive disease was each patient's best response. Method: immunoSEQ multiplex PCR; TCRdb's copy keeps in-frame clones and lacks some. Of tens of thousands of clones in the sample, 84% were seen once. The starting material was CD4+ T cells from blood, obtained at baseline. This TCR was sampled from a human donor with classical Hodgkin lymphoma.

The chain's CDR3 is CASSLLQGGTDTQYF. For the CDR3, the DNA is TGTGCCAGCAGCTTACTCCAGGGTGGCACAGATACGCAGTATTTT. The chain links TRBV7-9 to TRBJ2-3; D is perhaps TRBD1 (5 bases). This CDR3 region has 15 residues. In germline, CDR1 is SEHNR, CDR2 FQNEAQ (reference sequence). Deletions cut 2 bases from V and 1 base from J, with 10 bases between.